This T cell receptor (beta chain) stems from a study of vaccination and CD4 T cells after COVID-19. Overall study context: Median time from second vaccine dose to sampling was roughly 65 days (14 to 241).

The V end was cut by 3 bases, the J end by 5 bases, with 16 bases between. The CDR3 totals 15 residues. Germline V gives CDR1 MNHEY, CDR2 SVGAGI. From the PCR reads, TCRdb called clonotypes with MiXCR, one entry per CDR3 protein. The repertoire has over 20,000 distinct CDR3 sequences, about 60% of them found once; the top ten carry 1% to 1.4%. The clonotype was recovered from a human donor who had recovered from COVID-19. This chain joins TRBV6-5 and TRBJ2-5; TRBD2 might be the D (6 bases). The sequenced sample was CD4+ T cells from blood, obtained before SARS-CoV-2 vaccination. The CDR3 sequence is CASSYHAEGGETQYF. The CDR3 nucleotides read TGTGCCAGCAGTTATCATGCGGAGGGCGGGGAGACCCAGTACTTC.